The clone carrying this T cell receptor (beta chain) was counted once. Clones were read by immunoSEQ multiplex PCR, and TCRdb kept only the in-frame ones, dropping some. The table lists about 180,000 clones, just over 90% of them singletons. The record originates from a study of control samples from healthy donors and cancer patients. The ends lost 1 base at V and 3 bases at J; junction bases unmatched: 3. CDR1 SGHTA and CDR2 FQGNSA come from the germline V gene. CDR3 length equals 16 residues. Sequenced sample: blood. This receptor was identified in a man aged 25-40 years in good health. The chain recombines TRBV7-2 with TRBJ2-1, with 10 bases fitting TRBD2. The CDR3 loop reads CASSLEASGGYNEQFF. CDR3 coding DNA: TGTGCCAGCAGCTTAGAGGCTAGCGGGGGCTACAATGAGCAGTTCTTC.